Listed here is a single TCR beta chain. Deletions cut 5 bases from V and 11 bases from J, with 18 bases between. The CDR3 is made up of 13 amino acids. Germline-derived CDR1 and CDR2 are SGHTA and FQGNSA. Generated by immunoSEQ multiplex PCR, the TCRdb table keeps only in-frame clones and is missing some. The top ten clones hold roughly 3.4% of a sample with some 200,000 clones, 86% of them seen once. These data are taken from a study of blood T cell repertoires in COVID-19. Study-wide context: Sources were T cells, B-cell-depleted T cells, or PBMCs; the material itself was cDNA or gDNA.

Sequencing input: peripheral blood. The TCR comes from a man between 65 and 80 years old with acute or convalescent COVID-19. The chain links TRBV7-2 to TRBJ1-1, with a possible D match to TRBD1 (6 bases). CDR3 in amino acids: CASSPAYRARAFF. The DNA for the CDR3 is TGTGCCAGCAGCCCAGCCTACAGGGCGCGGGCTTTCTTT.